A single sample gave rise to the 20 T cell receptor beta chains below, sequenced in a study of blood T cell repertoires in COVID-19. Measured with immunoSEQ multiplex PCR; TCRdb has only the in-frame clones, and not every one. The sample consists of 150,000 to 200,000 clones, about 85% of them appearing once. The specimen was peripheral blood. The receptors were sampled from a man between 65 and 80 years old with active or convalescent COVID-19.

This clone was seen only once. This chain links TRBV28 with TRBJ2-3, with 14 bases identical to TRBD2. Losses at the gene ends were 6 bases for V and 5 bases for J; bases not matched to a gene: 4. The CDR3 length is 15 residues. Germline-derived CDR1 and CDR2 are MDHEN and SYDVKM. The DNA for the CDR3 is TGTGCCAGCAGCAAGACTAGCGGGAGGGTAGATACGCAGTATTTT. Protein product: CASSKTSGRVDTQYF.

The V gene is TRBV2, the J gene TRBJ2-3; the match to TRBD2 covers 10 bases. CDR3 length: 15 amino acids. The V gene end was trimmed by 5 bases and the J gene end by 0 bases; junction bases not matched to a gene: 2. The germline V gene encodes CDR1 SNHLY and CDR2 FYNNEI. In DNA form, the CDR3 reads TGTGCCAGCAGTTCGGGACTAGCGAGCACAGATACGCAGTATTTT. This gives the protein CASSSGLASTDTQYF.

This sequence joins TRBV7-2 and TRBJ2-3, with TRBD2 as a possible D gene (5 bases). This CDR3 comprises 14 residues. The V end was cut by 1 base, the J end by 4 bases, with 9 bases between. Germline V gene lookup returns CDR1 SGHTA and CDR2 FQGNSA. CDR3 DNA: TGTGCCAGCAGCTTAGGGACGGGGTCAGATACGCAGTATTTT. This encodes CASSLGTGSDTQYF.

As regards this clone: One end of the junction fails to match germline, which may point to a read error. The V and J genes are TRBV28 and TRBJ1-4; 8 nucleotides line up with TRBD1. The CDR3 is made up of 14 amino acids. Germline V lookup: CDR1 MDHEN, CDR2 SYDVKM. In DNA form, the CDR3 reads TGTGCCAGCGTCCCCGGGCTGCGGACAGGGAGACCCCTTTTT. Its protein product is CASVPGLRTGRPLF.

The chain employs TRBV28 and TRBJ2-7; a weak D match, TRBD1 (5 bases). Germline V CDR1 and CDR2: MDHEN, SYDVKM. This CDR3 has 14 amino acids. Trimming left V 7 bases short and J 2 bases short, with 15 bases between. CDR3: CASTLSDITYEQYF. The CDR3 nucleotides are TGTGCCAGCACTCTCTCGGACATTACCTACGAGCAGTACTTC.

The chain recombines TRBV5-1 with TRBJ2-1; 11 nucleotides line up with TRBD2. The V gene end was trimmed by 3 bases and the J gene end by 7 bases; junction bases not matched to a gene: 6. CDR3 length: 15 residues. In germline, CDR1 is SGHRS, CDR2 YFSETQ. The CDR3 bases are TGCGCCAGCAGCTGGCTAGCGGGAGGCGTAAATGAGCAGTTCTTC. Amino acids: CASSWLAGGVNEQFF. The full variable domain, completed using reference TRBV5-1 and TRBJ2-1, is KAGVTQTPRYLIKTRGQQVTLSCSPISGHRSVSWYQQTPGQGLQFLFEYFSETQRNKGNFPGRFSGRQFSNSRSEMNVSTLELGDSALYLCASSWLAGGVNEQFFGPGTRLTVL.

The V gene is TRBV11-2, the J gene TRBJ2-5; 8 bases agree with TRBD2. The CDR3 runs to 14 residues. CDR1 and CDR2 from the germline V gene are SGHAT and FQNNGV. V dropped 5 bases and J dropped 5; count of bases not matched to a gene: 7. CDR3 in amino acids: CASSPRGGAETQYF. The CDR3 DNA follows: TGTGCCAGCAGCCCACGGGGGGGCGCGGAGACCCAGTACTTC.

The chain is built from TRBV6-5 and TRBJ1-4; D is unclear. V lost 5 bases, J lost 5 bases, and 15 bases lay in between. In germline, CDR1 is MNHEY, CDR2 SVGAGI. The CDR3 consists of 15 residues. The CDR3 nucleotides read TGTGCCAGCAGTCCAGGTGTGGGCCTCAATGAAAAACTGTTTTTT. Its translation: CASSPGVGLNEKLFF.

The chain links TRBV5-1 to TRBJ2-5; 7 nucleotides agree with TRBD2. The CDR3 consists of 15 residues. CDR1 is SGHRS, CDR2 YFSETQ, per germline. V trimming: 4 bases; J trimming: 5 bases; junction bases outside the gene matches: 11. CDR3 bases: TGCGCCAGCAGCAATCCAGCGGGACTTGGGGAGACCCAGTACTTC. Amino acid sequence: CASSNPAGLGETQYF.

CDR3 in amino acids: CANRQAPNSPLHF. The DNA for the CDR3 is TGTGCCAACCGACAGGCGCCGAATTCACCCCTCCACTTT. The chain is built from TRBV7-2 and TRBJ1-6; TRBD1 might be the D (6 bases). CDR1 and CDR2 from the germline V gene are SGHTA and FQGNSA. The CDR3 contains 13 residues. Trimming took off 10 bases at V and 7 bases at J, with 14 bases between the two ends.

V usage is TRBV4-3 and J usage is TRBJ2-2; D perhaps matches TRBD2 (6 bases). V was clipped by 4 bases and J by 3 bases, with 12 bases between them. Germline loops: CDR1 LGHNA, CDR2 YSLEER. This CDR3 has 15 amino acids. DNA of the CDR3: TGCGCCAGCAGCCCAACGGGGGTCTACACCGGGGAGCTGTTTTTT. Its translation is CASSPTGVYTGELFF.

The V gene is TRBV28, the J gene TRBJ1-1, with D possibly being TRBD1 (6 bases). V shed 7 bases and J shed 10 bases, with 19 bases lying between them. The CDR3 spans 13 residues. Germline V gene lookup returns CDR1 MDHEN and CDR2 SYDVKM. This chain's CDR3 is CASTTWPGVVAFF. The CDR3 DNA reads as TGTGCCAGCACCACCTGGCCAGGGGTGGTAGCTTTCTTT.

This clone came up once. This chain links TRBV28 with TRBJ2-3; tentative D call: TRBD2 (6 bases). Germline-derived CDR1 and CDR2 are MDHEN and SYDVKM. The CDR3 sequence is 16 residues long. V shed 6 bases and J shed 0 bases, with 16 bases lying between them. The CDR3 nucleotides are TGTGCCAGCAGCACCCCCTCGGGACTTAGCACAGATACGCAGTATTTT. Protein sequence: CASSTPSGLSTDTQYF.

The rearrangement links TRBV6-2 or TRBV6-3 to TRBJ2-3; 8 bases are a match to TRBD2. Germline V gene data show CDR1 as MNHEY and CDR2 as SVGEGT. The CDR3 length is 17 residues. J lost 2 bases, V lost 2 bases, and 9 bases had no gene match. The chain's CDR3 is CASSYPGTSWHTDTQYF. The DNA for the CDR3 is TGTGCCAGCAGTTACCCAGGGACTAGTTGGCACACAGATACGCAGTATTTT.

This sequence joins TRBV6-6 and TRBJ2-1; TRBD2 aligns across 7 bases. The CDR3 is made up of 14 amino acids. Germline assignment: CDR1 MNHNY and CDR2 SVGAGI (reference sequence). Trimming cost V 0 bases and J 14 bases; bases outside gene matches: 10. This CDR3 is CASSYSRSSGPEFF. In DNA form, the CDR3 reads TGTGCCAGCAGTTACTCGAGGTCTAGCGGCCCGGAGTTCTTC.

This clone has a single count. The chain links TRBV7-2 to TRBJ2-5, with no clear D. Between the trimmed V and J ends, which lost 1 base and 5 bases, there was a span of 8 bases. CDR1 is SGHTA, CDR2 FQGNSA, per germline. This CDR3 spans 13 amino acids. CDR3 amino acids: CASSLGELETQYF. CDR3 bases: TGTGCCAGCAGCTTAGGAGAGTTGGAGACCCAGTACTTC.

The J gene is TRBJ2-7, the V gene TRBV6-5; 7 bases are shared with TRBD1. Germline loops: CDR1 MNHEY, CDR2 SVGAGI. Trimming at V came to 6 bases and at J to 3 bases, leaving 11 bases not matched to a gene. The CDR3 contains 15 residues. The CDR3 DNA is TGTGCCAGCAGGCCGACGGGGACAGCACTCTACGAGCAGTACTTC. It is translated as CASRPTGTALYEQYF.

The sample holds one count of this clone. The chain carries TRBV6-5 and TRBJ2-1; possibly TRBD1 for D (5 bases). Germline V lookup: CDR1 MNHEY, CDR2 SVGAGI. CDR3 length equals 16 residues. Trimming stripped 2 bases from V and 0 bases from J, with 11 bases between. This CDR3 is CASSYTSGYSYNEQFF. Written as DNA, the CDR3 is TGTGCCAGCAGTTACACTTCAGGGTACTCCTACAATGAGCAGTTCTTC.

The chain combines TRBV7-9 with TRBJ1-5; TRBD1 might be the D (5 bases). CDR3 length: 14 residues. The V and J ends lost 5 bases and 3 bases respectively, with 11 bases between them. CDR1 and CDR2 from the germline V gene are SEHNR and FQNEAQ (reference sequence). CDR3: CASSEDRNNQPQHF. The CDR3 DNA reads as TGTGCCAGCAGCGAAGACAGAAACAATCAGCCCCAGCATTTT.

This clone has a handful of counts. The chain is built from TRBV20-1 and TRBJ1-2; 8 positions agree with TRBD1. The V gene end was trimmed by 4 bases and the J gene end by 7 bases; junction bases not matched to a gene: 2. CDR1 and CDR2 from the germline V gene are DFQATT and SNEGSKA (reference sequence). CDR3 length: 11 residues. Here the CDR3 reads CSATTGAGYTF. The CDR3 nucleotides are TGCAGTGCTACGACAGGGGCTGGCTACACCTTC.